This passage covers 24 T cell receptor beta chains from one sample sequenced in a study of shared clonotypes between healthy human individuals. Sequencing was performed with immunoSEQ multiplex PCR; in TCRdb, only in-frame clones are kept and a portion is missing. The sample includes about 2 million clones, roughly 94% seen only once; the top ten take 0.9% to 1.5%. Naive CD8 cells lacked CD45RO, underwent positive selection for CCR7 and left out terminally differentiated effector memory CD45RA+ cells. The sequenced sample was naive CD8+ T cells sorted from blood. The receptors were sampled from a man aged 18 to 35 in good health.

CDR3 amino acids: CASSLPGSSEQYF. The CDR3 DNA reads TGTGCCAGCAGCTTACCGGGATCTAGCGAGCAGTACTTC. This chain links TRBV7-2 with TRBJ2-7; perhaps TRBD2 as D (5 bases). The CDR3 spans 13 residues. Per the germline V gene, CDR1 is SGHTA and CDR2 is FQGNSA. V gave up 2 bases and J gave up 6 bases, with 11 bases separating them.

The genes are TRBV7-9 and TRBJ2-1; 7 bases line up with TRBD2. The germline V gene has CDR1 SEHNR and CDR2 FQNEAQ (reference sequence). With V trimmed by 1 base and J by 8 bases, 8 bases remained unmatched. The CDR3 runs 15 residues. CDR3 sequence (DNA): TGTGCCAGCAGCTTAGACTCACAGGCGGGGGATGAGCAGTTCTTC. Translated: CASSLDSQAGDEQFF.

The chain uses TRBV27 and TRBJ1-2; D not resolved. V lost 3 bases and J 5 bases, leaving 10 bases between the germline ends. This CDR3 region has 13 residues. Germline CDR1 reads MNHEY; CDR2 reads SMNVEV (reference sequence). In DNA, the CDR3 is TGTGCCAGCAGTTTGAACCCCGCTTATGGCTACACCTTC. This translates into CASSLNPAYGYTF.

A single count supports this clone. The genes are TRBV15 and TRBJ2-5, with 7 bases fitting TRBD2. With 5 bases clipped from V and 2 bases from J, the junction kept 11 bases outside the gene matches. From germline, CDR1 is LNHNV and CDR2 YYDKDF (reference sequence). The CDR3 sequence is 16 residues long. CDR3: CATSGPSAGDQETQYF. The CDR3 DNA is TGTGCCACCAGCGGCCCTTCTGCGGGGGATCAAGAGACCCAGTACTTC.

In its sample, this clone was seen once. The chain carries TRBV6-1 and TRBJ2-7, with D perhaps matching TRBD1 or TRBD2 (6 bases each). CDR1 and CDR2 (germline): MNHNS, SASEGT. This CDR3 is 14 amino acids long. Trimming pared 6 bases from V and 4 bases from J, leaving 16 bases between. Here the CDR3 reads CASSFLGGGYEQYF. The CDR3 coding sequence is TGTGCCAGCAGCTTCCTGGGGGGCGGGTACGAGCAGTACTTC.

This sequence joins TRBV13 and TRBJ2-5, with TRBD2 identical over 10 bases. Germline assignment: CDR1 PRHDT and CDR2 FYEKMQ (reference sequence). Germline trimming cut 6 bases from V and 1 base from J; bases unmatched to any gene: 11. This CDR3 comprises 17 residues. CDR3 residues: CASRLRGTSGAQETQYF. CDR3 bases: TGTGCCAGCAGACTTAGAGGCACTAGCGGGGCCCAAGAGACCCAGTACTTC.

This clone was seen a single time. The chain is built from TRBV29-1 and TRBJ2-7; unclear D gene. Trimming removed 5 bases at V and 2 bases at J, with 10 bases between. CDR1 SQVTM and CDR2 ANQGSEA come from the germline V gene. The CDR3 covers 12 residues. CDR3 sequence reads: CSVLGYTYEQYF. The CDR3 coding sequence is TGCAGCGTTTTGGGCTACACCTACGAGCAGTACTTC.

The chain combines TRBV19 with TRBJ2-4, with a weak D call TRBD1 (5 bases). Germline values: CDR1 LNHDA, CDR2 SQIVND (reference sequence). The CDR3 totals 17 residues. V dropped 1 base and J dropped 2 bases, with 15 bases sitting between them. The CDR3, as DNA: TGTGCCAGTAGTATAGTTTCAGGGAATTCCCCCAAAAACATTCAGTACTTC. Amino acids: CASSIVSGNSPKNIQYF.

The chain combines TRBV12-2 with TRBJ1-2. TRBV12-2 is marked as a pseudogene. The CDR3 loop spans 18 amino acids. The chain's CDR3 is CASRLASFGRGRKYGYTF. The CDR3 DNA follows: TGTGCAAGTCGCTTAGCTTCCTTTGGGAGGGGGCGCAAATATGGCTACACCTTC.

The chain recombines TRBV19 with TRBJ2-7, with a tentative D call TRBD2 (6 bases). Germline V gene sequence: CDR1 LNHDA, CDR2 SQIVND (reference sequence). The V and J ends lost 6 bases and 0 bases respectively, with 18 bases between them. The CDR3 covers 16 residues. This CDR3 reads CASSAAYGTSSYEQYF. CDR3 nucleotides: TGTGCCAGTAGCGCCGCCTACGGGACTTCCTCCTACGAGCAGTACTTC.

Of note for this clone: Additional DNA sequences in this sample encode the identical CDR3. The V gene is TRBV4-1, the J gene TRBJ1-5; D call uncertain. The CDR3 extends over 14 amino acids. The germline V and J ends were trimmed by 1 base and 3 bases, with 7 bases remaining between them. Germline V gives CDR1 MGHRA, CDR2 YSYEKL. DNA of the CDR3: TGCGCCAGCAGCCAAGTGACGGACAATCAGCCCCAGCATTTT. This translates into CASSQVTDNQPQHF.

The chain carries TRBV6-4 and TRBJ1-1; D remains ambiguous. The CDR3 is 13 amino acids. Trimming left V 0 bases short and J 1 base short, with 3 bases between. Germline CDR1 reads MRHNA; CDR2 reads SNTAGT. CDR3 sequence: CASSDSRNTEAFF. For the CDR3, the DNA is TGTGCCAGCAGTGACTCTAGGAACACTGAAGCTTTCTTT.

Of note for this clone: The same CDR3 is also encoded by other DNA sequences in this sample. The chain recombines TRBV4-1 with TRBJ2-7; D is perhaps TRBD1 (5 bases). V lost 1 base and J lost 0, with 10 bases in between. The CDR3 covers 15 residues. Germline lookup yields CDR1 MGHRA and CDR2 YSYEKL. The CDR3 is CASSQGQGLSYEQYF. CDR3 nucleotides: TGCGCCAGCAGCCAAGGGCAGGGCCTCTCCTACGAGCAGTACTTC.

This clone came up once. The CDR3 here is CASSWNQGPATEAFF. The CDR3 DNA follows: TGTGCCAGCAGTTGGAACCAGGGTCCCGCCACTGAAGCTTTCTTT. The chain is built from TRBV6-5 and TRBJ1-1; D perhaps matches TRBD1 (5 bases). This CDR3 comprises 15 residues. Trimming stripped 4 bases from V and 4 bases from J, with 16 bases between. Germline V CDR1 and CDR2: MNHEY, SVGAGI.

V is TRBV19 and J is TRBJ1-2; TRBD1 is a possible D gene (6 bases). CDR3 length: 13 amino acids. Per germline, CDR1 LNHDA and CDR2 SQIVND (reference sequence). Trimming took 5 bases from V and 8 from J, leaving 15 bases between them. CDR3 sequence: CASSPGTLGGYTF. CDR3 bases: TGTGCCAGTAGTCCGGGGACATTGGGGGGCTACACCTTC.

This clone was observed a single time. The rearrangement joins TRBV13 to TRBJ1-4; 7 nucleotides line up with TRBD1. Germline V CDR1 and CDR2: PRHDT, FYEKMQ (reference sequence). There are 14 residues in the CDR3. Trimming cost V 4 bases and J 4 bases; bases outside gene matches: 3. The CDR3 sequence is CASSSGQHNEKLFF. The CDR3, as DNA: TGTGCCAGCAGCTCGGGACAGCATAATGAAAAACTGTTTTTT.

The chain links TRBV4-1 to TRBJ1-4, with D unclear. The CDR3 sequence is 15 residues long. Trimming took off 1 base at V and 8 bases at J, with 14 bases between the two ends. The germline V gene encodes CDR1 MGHRA and CDR2 YSYEKL. The CDR3 here is CASSQVSPNSEKLFF. CDR3 coding DNA: TGCGCCAGCAGCCAAGTTAGTCCTAATTCCGAAAAACTGTTTTTT.

The V and J genes are TRBV19 and TRBJ2-2; 7 positions match TRBD1. This CDR3 has 15 residues. Looked up from germline, CDR1 is LNHDA and CDR2 is SQIVND (reference sequence). After removal of 3 bases from V and 7 bases from J, the junction contained 8 bases not matched to a gene. The CDR3 DNA sequence: TGTGCCAGTAGTATGGGGACAGTCTCAGGCGGGGAGCTGTTTTTT. It encodes CASSMGTVSGGELFF. Drawing the rest from reference TRBV19 and TRBJ2-2, the complete variable domain is DGGITQSPKYLFRKEGQNVTLSCEQNLNHDAMYWYRQDPGQGLRLIYYSQIVNDFQKGDIAEGYSVSREKKESFPLTVTSAQKNPTAFYLCASSMGTVSGGELFFGEGSRLTVL.

The V and J genes are TRBV13 and TRBJ1-2; TRBD1 aligns across 9 bases. The V gene's germline CDR1 is PRHDT and CDR2 FYEKMQ (reference sequence). This CDR3 has 15 amino acids. V shed 4 bases, J shed 4 bases, and the junction held 7 bases outside the gene matches. CDR3 amino acids: CASSSGTGNFYGYTF. CDR3 bases: TGTGCCAGCAGCTCCGGGACAGGGAATTTCTATGGCTACACCTTC.

The CDR3 is CASSSLVVTDTQYF. The CDR3, as DNA: TGTGCCAGCAGCTCACTAGTTGTGACAGATACGCAGTATTTT. This chain uses TRBV13 with TRBJ2-3; D is possibly TRBD2 (5 bases). The CDR3 is 14 amino acids. Trimming removed 4 bases at V and 3 bases at J, with 11 bases between. In germline, CDR1 is PRHDT, CDR2 FYEKMQ (reference sequence).

The rearrangement links TRBV7-9 to TRBJ2-1; D gene ambiguous. CDR1 and CDR2 (germline): SEHNR, FQNEAQ (reference sequence). This CDR3 is built from 12 residues. Trimming took 2 bases from V and 9 from J, leaving 8 bases between them. In nucleotides, the CDR3 is TGTGCCAGCAGCTTACCCATGGTTGAGCAGTTCTTC. Amino acid sequence: CASSLPMVEQFF.

The chain is built from TRBV29-1 and TRBJ2-3; unclear D gene. Germline lookup yields CDR1 SQVTM and CDR2 ANQGSEA. The CDR3 sequence is 12 residues long. V was clipped by 5 bases and J by 8 bases, with 14 bases between them. CDR3 loop: CSVSGGALTQYF. The CDR3 DNA reads TGCAGCGTTTCTGGCGGAGCTCTTACGCAGTATTTT.

This clone occurred once. The rearrangement joins TRBV12-5 to TRBJ2-1, with D perhaps matching TRBD2 (6 bases). V lost 2 bases to trimming and J lost 5 bases, with 7 bases between them. The germline gives CDR1 LGHNT, CDR2 FRNRAP. The CDR3 consists of 13 residues. The CDR3 loop reads CASGLRTNNEQFF. CDR3 coding DNA: TGTGCTAGTGGTTTGCGGACTAACAATGAGCAGTTCTTC. The full variable domain, rest sourced from reference TRBV12-5 and TRBJ2-1, is DARVTQTPRHKVTEMGQEVTMRCQPILGHNTVFWYRQTMMQGLELLAYFRNRAPLDDSGMPKDRFSAEMPDATLATLKIQPSEPRDSAVYFCASGLRTNNEQFFGPGTRLTVL.

The rearrangement uses TRBV7-9 and TRBJ2-7; 9 bases are a match to TRBD1. V shed 1 base and J 5 bases; nucleotides not matched to a gene: 6. CDR1 is SEHNR and CDR2 is FQNEAQ in the germline V gene (reference sequence). CDR3 length: 15 residues. The CDR3 is CASSLEGQGNHEQYF. The CDR3 DNA sequence: TGTGCCAGCAGCTTAGAGGGACAGGGTAACCACGAGCAGTACTTC.